This T cell receptor beta chain was documented in a study of radiation and T cells in renal cell carcinoma. With 2 bases removed from V and 6 bases from J, the gap between germline ends came to 14 bases. CDR1 is SGHRS, CDR2 YFSETQ, per germline. The CDR3 has 15 amino acids. Here immunoSEQ multiplex PCR was the method, and the copy in TCRdb shows in-frame clones only, minus some. The sample holds 120,000 or so clones, approximately 75% seen once. Stated time point: blood 2 weeks post-SBRT. The treatment: 15 Gy SBRT to primary tumor, nephrectomy 4 weeks later. Sample: blood, taken from a patient whose treatment included radiotherapy and nephrectomy. This receptor was identified in a woman in her fifties or sixties with renal cell carcinoma. The J gene is TRBJ2-2, the V gene TRBV5-1; D is perhaps TRBD1 or TRBD2 (5 bases each). Here the CDR3 reads CASSFEGSKSGELFF. The CDR3 nucleotides read TGCGCCAGCAGCTTTGAGGGGTCTAAGTCCGGGGAGCTGTTTTTT.